These 32 T cell receptor beta chains originate from one sample sequenced in a study of early T cells in non-severe SARS-CoV-2 infection. From the 5' RACE reads, TCRdb called clonotypes with MiXCR, one entry per CDR3 protein. This sample has 98,000 or so distinct CDR3 sequences; 9.5% to 11% occur once, and the top ten carry around 5.4%. The specimen was whole blood. These receptors all stem from an adult who was a healthcare worker with PCR-confirmed SARS-CoV-2 infection or an uninfected control (not recorded which).

This clonotype was detected only a few times. The chain couples TRBV9 to TRBJ2-1; the D gene is possibly TRBD2 (6 bases). CDR3 length equals 13 residues. V lost 0 bases and J lost 8, with 9 bases in between. The germline V gene encodes CDR1 SGDLS and CDR2 YYNGEE. Written as DNA, the CDR3 is TGTGCCAGCAGCGTAGACGGGGAGGATGAGCAGTTCTTC. Translated: CASSVDGEDEQFF.

This clonotype was picked up a small number of times. The chain employs TRBV29-1 and TRBJ2-7; no clear D. V was shortened by 3 bases and J by 0 bases, with 9 bases between the two germline ends. The CDR3 is made up of 13 amino acids. From germline, CDR1 is SQVTM and CDR2 ANQGSEA. CDR3 in amino acids: CSVEGMGSYEQYF. CDR3 bases: TGCAGCGTTGAGGGGATGGGCTCCTACGAGCAGTACTTC.

The J gene is TRBJ1-4, the V gene TRBV6-4; TRBD1 might be the D (5 bases). V was trimmed by 5 bases and J by 3 bases, leaving 7 bases between them. CDR1 is MRHNA, CDR2 SNTAGT, per germline. The length of the CDR3 is 13 residues. CDR3 DNA sequence: TGTGCCAGCAGTCGGGGACCTAATGAAAAACTGTTTTTT. It specifies CASSRGPNEKLFF.

To note about this clonotype: Mismatch with germline at one junction end may stem from a read error. The chain combines TRBV6-5 with TRBJ1-3; maybe TRBD1 (5 bases). CDR1 is MNHEY and CDR2 is SVGAGI in the germline V gene. The CDR3 is made up of 16 amino acids. The CDR3 nucleotides are TGTGCCAGCAGTAGAGCGGCAGGGAGCTCTGAAAACACCATATATTTT. This sequence encodes CASSRAAGSSENTIYF.

The rearrangement uses TRBV12-3 or TRBV12-4 and TRBJ1-3; 8 bases fit TRBD1. This CDR3 has 16 amino acids. The trim removed 5 bases at V and 0 bases at J, leaving 6 bases unmatched. CDR3 coding DNA: TGTGCCAGCAGTCCTTCCGGGACAGGCTCTGGAAACACCATATATTTT. Its translation: CASSPSGTGSGNTIYF.

The chain is built from TRBV20-1 and TRBJ1-5; the D is unclear. This CDR3 contains 14 residues. Germline values: CDR1 DFQATT, CDR2 SNEGSKA (reference sequence). Trimming left V 3 bases short and J 6 bases short, with 15 bases between. Here the CDR3 DNA reads TGCAGTGCTAGGAAGTCTCGGGAGGGTCAGCCCCAGCATTTT. The encoded protein is CSARKSREGQPQHF.

The chain carries TRBV3-1 and TRBJ2-7, with 11 bases aligning to TRBD1. The J segment lost 4 bases and the V segment lost 2 bases, leaving 4 bases of the junction unmatched. Germline CDR1 is LGHDT and CDR2 is YNNKEL (reference sequence). This CDR3 is built from 15 residues. CDR3 amino acids: CASSQLGQGAYEQYF. The CDR3 DNA is TGTGCCAGCAGCCAACTTGGACAGGGGGCTTACGAGCAGTACTTC.

The chain recombines TRBV20-1 with TRBJ2-7, with TRBD1 identical over 7 bases. The CDR3 consists of 14 residues. CDR1 DFQATT and CDR2 SNEGSKA come from the germline V gene (reference sequence). V gave up 3 bases and J gave up 1 base; unmatched junction bases: 6. CDR3 protein: CSASSGTVSYEQYF. The CDR3 DNA reads TGCAGTGCTAGTTCTGGGACAGTTTCCTACGAGCAGTACTTC.

This clonotype was seen a handful of times. V gene TRBV20-1 combines with J gene TRBJ1-2; 7 nucleotides align to TRBD1. CDR3 length equals 14 residues. Germline V gene lookup returns CDR1 DFQATT and CDR2 SNEGSKA (reference sequence). V lost 5 bases and J lost 5; bases outside the gene matches: 11. The CDR3 reads CSAEPGQAGYGYTF. The CDR3 DNA sequence: TGCAGTGCTGAACCTGGACAGGCGGGTTATGGCTACACCTTC.

This clonotype was counted ten times or more. The chain uses TRBV5-1 and TRBJ1-2, with a tentative D call TRBD1 (5 bases). Looked up from germline, CDR1 is SGHRS and CDR2 is YFSETQ. Trimming cost V 4 bases and J 3 bases, with 16 bases left between them. The CDR3 totals 15 residues. CDR3 residues: CASSPGTGWDYGYTF. CDR3 in DNA: TGCGCCAGCAGCCCCGGGACGGGGTGGGACTATGGCTACACCTTC.

There are many counts of this clonotype. V is TRBV6-1 and J is TRBJ2-1; 8 bases are a match to TRBD1. Losses at the gene ends were 2 bases for V and 14 bases for J; bases not matched to a gene: 14. The CDR3 extends over 15 amino acids. CDR1 is MNHNS and CDR2 is SASEGT in the germline V gene. CDR3 nucleotides: TGTGCCAGCAGTGAAACTGTTCTAGGCAGGGGGCACAAGTTCTTC. Translation: CASSETVLGRGHKFF.

This clonotype was detected many times. The chain links TRBV5-1 to TRBJ2-7, with a possible D match to TRBD1 (5 bases). Trimming pared 2 bases from V and 6 bases from J, leaving 12 bases between. Germline V gene data show CDR1 as SGHRS and CDR2 as YFSETQ. CDR3 size: 13 residues. CDR3 bases: TGCGCCAGCAGCTTCCTCCAGGGTACCGAGCAGTACTTC. Encoded protein: CASSFLQGTEQYF. The variable domain in full, completed from reference TRBV5-1 and TRBJ2-7, reads KAGVTQTPRYLIKTRGQQVTLSCSPISGHRSVSWYQQTPGQGLQFLFEYFSETQRNKGNFPGRFSGRQFSNSRSEMNVSTLELGDSALYLCASSFLQGTEQYFGPGTRLTVT.

This clonotype was seen many times. CDR3 sequence: CASSSASGGGLLQETQYF. The CDR3 DNA follows: TGCGCCAGCAGCTCTGCGAGCGGGGGGGGCTTACTTCAAGAGACCCAGTACTTC. The chain combines TRBV5-1 with TRBJ2-5; 10 nucleotides line up with TRBD2. This CDR3 spans 18 amino acids. J gave up 2 bases and V 3 bases, and 13 bases lay outside the gene matches. Germline V gene data show CDR1 as SGHRS and CDR2 as YFSETQ.

On this clonotype: This may come from a read error, since a much larger clone is one base off. A read error is likely, as this CDR3 ends without the conserved phenylalanine or tryptophan. The chain couples TRBV27 to TRBJ2-1; either TRBD1 or TRBD2 may supply D (7 bases each). The CDR3 has 16 residues. Trimming pared 8 bases from V and 6 bases from J, leaving 23 bases between. Germline lookup yields CDR1 MNHEY and CDR2 SMNVEV (reference sequence). This chain's CDR3 is CASRPAGAGGANEQFS. CDR3 nucleotide sequence: TGTGCCAGCCGTCCCGCGGGGGCAGGGGGGGCCAATGAGCAGTTCTCC.

V and J are TRBV30 and TRBJ2-7; unclear D gene. V gave up 0 bases and J gave up 0 bases, with 0 bases separating them. Germline V lookup: CDR1 GTSNPN, CDR2 SVGIG (reference sequence). The CDR3 loop spans 11 amino acids. DNA for the CDR3: TGTGCCTGGAGTGTCTCCTACGAGCAGTACTTC. Its translation is CAWSVSYEQYF.

The V and J genes are TRBV6-2 or TRBV6-3 and TRBJ2-1; TRBD2 agrees at 9 bases. With 2 bases clipped from V and 1 base from J, the junction kept 18 bases outside the gene matches. This CDR3 region has 21 residues. Per the germline V gene, CDR1 is MNHEY and CDR2 is SVGEGT. CDR3 amino acids: CASSYPVGTASGAGSYNEQFF. CDR3 in DNA: TGTGCCAGCAGTTACCCCGTTGGAACGGCTAGCGGGGCCGGATCCTACAATGAGCAGTTCTTC.

The table lists this clonotype with a few counts. The rearrangement joins TRBV7-2 to TRBJ2-5, with D possibly matching TRBD2 (5 bases). The CDR3 consists of 16 residues. The ends were cut back, 3 bases at V and 3 bases at J, with 17 bases in the middle. CDR1 is SGHTA, CDR2 FQGNSA, per germline. The CDR3 DNA reads TGTGCCAGCAGCTTTATTGCGAGAGGGCTAAAAGAGACCCAGTACTTC. This sequence encodes CASSFIARGLKETQYF.

The chain links TRBV6-1 to TRBJ2-1; the match to TRBD2 covers 7 bases. The junction had 6 bases not matched to a gene; V was cut back by 4 bases and J by 0 bases. CDR3 size: 16 residues. Germline values: CDR1 MNHNS, CDR2 SASEGT. In nucleotides, the CDR3 is TGTGCCAGCAGTGGGGAACTAGCGATCTCCTACAATGAGCAGTTCTTC. The encoded protein is CASSGELAISYNEQFF.

The chain couples TRBV28 to TRBJ2-7; 8 bases fit TRBD1. CDR1 and CDR2 from the germline V gene are MDHEN and SYDVKM. The CDR3 length is 15 residues. The V gene end was trimmed by 3 bases and the J gene end by 5 bases; junction bases not matched to a gene: 9. The CDR3 protein is CASSFSGTGRNEQYF. The CDR3 DNA reads as TGTGCCAGCAGTTTCTCTGGGACAGGCAGGAACGAGCAGTACTTC.

This clonotype has only a few counts. The J gene is TRBJ1-3, the V gene TRBV6-5, with D possibly being TRBD1 (6 bases). With 2 bases removed from V and 3 bases from J, the gap between germline ends came to 14 bases. This CDR3 contains 16 residues. Germline loops: CDR1 MNHEY, CDR2 SVGAGI. Here the CDR3 DNA reads TGTGCCAGCAGTTACGGGGGGGCCGCTCGTGGAAACACCATATATTTT. Amino acids: CASSYGGAARGNTIYF.

This clonotype occurred many times. This sequence joins TRBV11-2 and TRBJ2-5; 10 bases match TRBD1. Germline V gene data show CDR1 as SGHAT and CDR2 as FQNNGV. The CDR3 is made up of 13 amino acids. J was trimmed by 9 bases and V by 5 bases; bases with no gene match: 6. The CDR3 region is CASSLPGTGAQYF. In DNA, the CDR3 is TGTGCCAGCAGCCTTCCCGGGACAGGGGCCCAGTACTTC.

This clonotype has ten or more counts. The chain joins TRBV12-3 or TRBV12-4 to TRBJ2-2, with D possibly TRBD2 on 5 matching bases. V lost 5 bases to trimming and J lost 7 bases, with 17 bases between them. The CDR3 totals 15 residues. In DNA, the CDR3 is TGTGCCAGCAGTCCCCCGCGGGTAGGAGGCGGGGAGCTGTTTTTT. Residues: CASSPPRVGGGELFF.

This clonotype was detected ten times or more. The chain is built from TRBV6-1 and TRBJ2-3; TRBD1 matches 9 bases. The CDR3 is 16 amino acids. The V segment lost 5 bases and the J segment 3 bases; nucleotides outside the gene matches: 9. Germline V lookup: CDR1 MNHNS, CDR2 SASEGT. The CDR3 sequence: CASSPYRGLGTDTQYF. CDR3 nucleotide sequence: TGTGCCAGCAGTCCATACAGGGGGCTTGGGACAGATACGCAGTATTTT.

This clonotype occurred many times. The chain has TRBV6-5 and TRBJ2-1; D may be TRBD2 (5 bases). The CDR3 consists of 15 residues. The germline V gene has CDR1 MNHEY and CDR2 SVGAGI. Deletions cut 4 bases from V and 5 bases from J, with 15 bases between. The CDR3 bases are TGTGCCAGCAGTTCCTCCGAGGGCCCCAACAATGAGCAGTTCTTC. This codes for CASSSSEGPNNEQFF.

This clonotype was detected a few times. This sequence may be a read error, since a much larger clone differs from it by one base. The V gene is TRBV7-2, the J gene TRBJ2-1; D is uncertain. The CDR3 runs to 13 residues. Germline V lookup: CDR1 SGHTA, CDR2 FQGNSA. For the CDR3, the DNA is TGTGTCAGCAGCTGGCAATCCTACAATGAGCAGTTCTTC. Translating gives CVSSWQSYNEQFF.

This clonotype was seen repeatedly, ten times or more. V and J are TRBV19 and TRBJ2-5; 7 positions agree with TRBD1. With 3 bases clipped from V and 4 bases from J, the junction kept 8 bases outside the gene matches. CDR1 is LNHDA and CDR2 is SQIVND in the germline V gene (reference sequence). This CDR3 region has 15 residues. The DNA of the CDR3 is TGTGCCAGTAGTATCCTGGGGACAGTTCGAGAGACCCAGTACTTC. Translating gives CASSILGTVRETQYF.

The chain is built from TRBV29-1 and TRBJ1-5; D might be TRBD1 (6 bases). The CDR3 has 13 amino acids. V was trimmed by 6 bases and J by 10 bases, leaving 19 bases between them. Germline-derived CDR1 and CDR2 are SQVTM and ANQGSEA. The CDR3 DNA follows: TGCAGCGTCGCCACAGGGATCGGGCCCCCCCAGCATTTT. Protein: CSVATGIGPPQHF.

This chain uses TRBV27 with TRBJ2-1, with 7 bases aligning to TRBD1. The J segment lost 13 bases and the V segment lost 6 bases, leaving 9 bases of the junction unmatched. The CDR3 sequence is 12 residues long. The germline gives CDR1 MNHEY, CDR2 SMNVEV (reference sequence). The CDR3 region has the DNA TGTGCCAGCAGAGGGACAGCCTCAAGTCAGTTCTTC. Amino acids: CASRGTASSQFF.

This clonotype was observed a single time. V and J are TRBV29-1 and TRBJ2-7; maybe TRBD2 (5 bases). V lost 7 bases and J 3 bases, leaving 10 bases between the germline ends. The CDR3 is 11 residues long. From germline, CDR1 is SQVTM and CDR2 ANQGSEA. The CDR3 here is CSGRTDYEQYF. The CDR3 DNA follows: TGCAGCGGGAGGACGGACTACGAGCAGTACTTC.

This clonotype was seen repeatedly, ten times or more. The chain carries TRBV6-2 or TRBV6-3 and TRBJ1-5; D uncertain. Germline V lookup: CDR1 MNHEY, CDR2 SVGEGT. V dropped 5 bases and J dropped 2 bases, with 16 bases sitting between them. The CDR3 spans 16 residues. The DNA for the CDR3 is TGTGCCAGCAGTCAAAGTCAGCGCGCGGGCAATCAGCCCCAGCATTTT. Translating it yields CASSQSQRAGNQPQHF.

This clonotype was counted ten times or more. This sequence joins TRBV2 and TRBJ2-1; D is unclear. The CDR3 totals 12 residues. Germline CDR1 is SNHLY and CDR2 is FYNNEI. Trimming took 7 bases from V and 9 from J, leaving 13 bases between them. CDR3 in DNA: TGTGCCAGCACCATACAAGCCGGTGAGCAGTTCTTC. It yields the protein CASTIQAGEQFF.

This CDR3 reads CASSQGSNSPLHF. The CDR3, as DNA: TGTGCCAGCAGCCAAGGGAGTAATTCACCCCTCCACTTT. The chain couples TRBV7-3 to TRBJ1-6; D is ambiguous. This CDR3 spans 13 amino acids. Germline CDR1 and CDR2: SGHTA and FQGTGA. The V gene lost 5 bases and the J gene lost 6 bases, with 8 bases spanning the gap.